What follows is one T cell receptor (beta chain) and its context. Germline trimming cut 6 bases from V and 5 bases from J; bases unmatched to any gene: 11. Looked up from germline, CDR1 is SGHTA and CDR2 is FQGNSA. The CDR3 spans 16 residues. These data belong to a study of T cell responses to AZD1222 COVID-19 vaccine. Method: immunoSEQ multiplex PCR; TCRdb's copy keeps in-frame clones and lacks some. The sample includes 150,000 or so clones, more than 75% of them seen just once. The TCR was taken from an adult who received the AZD1222 COVID-19 vaccine. The rearrangement links TRBV7-2 to TRBJ2-7, with TRBD2 matching 12 bases. The sample was peripheral blood, taken 28 days after the second AZD1222 dose. The CDR3: CASSFSLAGGYHEQYF. CDR3 nucleotide sequence: TGTGCCAGCAGTTTCTCACTAGCGGGAGGTTATCACGAGCAGTACTTC.